The 26 T cell receptor beta chains given below trace back to one sample, sequenced in a study of response to subunit inactivated influenza vaccine. TCRdb fed the RT-PCR reads into MiXCR, producing one record per CDR3 protein. The sample contains 500,000 or so distinct CDR3 sequences, approximately 10% of which appear only once. Sequenced here: PBMCs from blood, sampled about 6 weeks after vaccination. The source is a man aged 45-60 years who received an inactivated influenza vaccine.

This clonotype turned up a few times. The CDR3, as DNA: TGCAGTGCTAGGGGACGGAGCACAGATACGCAGTATTTT. Translating it yields CSARGRSTDTQYF. The rearrangement uses TRBV20-1 and TRBJ2-3; the D gene could be TRBD1 or TRBD2 (5 bases each). Per the germline V gene, CDR1 is DFQATT and CDR2 is SNEGSKA (reference sequence). There are 13 residues in the CDR3. Trimming took 3 bases from V and 0 from J, leaving 7 bases between them.

In nucleotides, the CDR3 is TGCAGTGTATCCAGCGGGAGCTGGGCCAGCGAGCAGTACTTC. This sequence encodes CSVSSGSWASEQYF. This sequence joins TRBV20-1 and TRBJ2-7; 8 nucleotides match TRBD2. The CDR3 is 14 amino acids. Looked up from germline, CDR1 is DFQATT and CDR2 is SNEGSKA (reference sequence). The V and J ends lost 7 bases and 6 bases, in that order; junction bases with no gene match: 14.

This chain connects TRBV4-1 to TRBJ1-1; D unresolved. V was shortened by 4 bases and J by 5 bases, with 11 bases between the two germline ends. The CDR3 contains 13 residues. The germline V gene encodes CDR1 MGHRA and CDR2 YSYEKL. CDR3 nucleotide sequence: TGCGCCAGCAGCCGGAAAGACCTGACTGAAGCTTTCTTT. Amino acid sequence: CASSRKDLTEAFF.

This clonotype was seen only a few times. CDR3 sequence: CASSSGLGQETQYF. CDR3 coding DNA: TGTGCCAGCAGTTCCGGACTGGGACAAGAGACCCAGTACTTC. The chain recombines TRBV12-3 or TRBV12-4 with TRBJ2-5; D might be TRBD2 (5 bases). This CDR3 is built from 14 residues. Between the trimmed V and J ends, which lost 4 bases and 2 bases, there was a span of 11 bases.

This chain uses TRBV2 with TRBJ2-1, with unresolved D. This CDR3 is 16 amino acids long. Germline V CDR1 and CDR2: SNHLY, FYNNEI. Trimming shortened V by 6 bases and J by 1 base, and 16 bases separated the two germline ends. This CDR3 is CASRRLQLTSYNEQFF. CDR3 in DNA: TGTGCCAGCAGACGCCTACAGTTGACTTCCTACAATGAGCAGTTCTTC.

This clonotype was counted a few times. This chain links TRBV29-1 with TRBJ1-1; 7 bases align to TRBD1. Germline CDR1 and CDR2: SQVTM and ANQGSEA. J lost 0 bases, V lost 7 bases, and 5 bases had no gene match. The CDR3 covers 13 residues. CDR3 region: CSGRQGMNTEAFF. The CDR3 nucleotides are TGCAGCGGCCGACAGGGAATGAACACTGAAGCTTTCTTT.

This chain uses TRBV4-3 with TRBJ1-1, with D hard to call. The germline CDR1 and CDR2 sequences are LGHNA and YSLEER. Deletions cut 0 bases from V and 4 bases from J, with 9 bases between. The CDR3 has 14 residues. The CDR3 DNA reads as TGCGCCAGCAGCCAAGATTTGGGTTCCACTGAAGCTTTCTTT. Its protein product is CASSQDLGSTEAFF.

The chain has TRBV4-2 and TRBJ2-5; D unclear. The CDR3 covers 14 residues. Germline loops: CDR1 LGHNA, CDR2 YNFKEQ. V was shortened by 0 bases and J by 4 bases, with 9 bases between the two germline ends. CDR3 DNA: TGTGCCAGCAGCCAAGAAGGAATGGGAGAGACCCAGTACTTC. This codes for CASSQEGMGETQYF.

CDR3 DNA: TGCGCCAGCAGCCCAAACCGGGACAGGGGGCGTAATGAGCAGTTCTTC. Amino acid sequence: CASSPNRDRGRNEQFF. The chain recombines TRBV5-1 with TRBJ2-1; 12 nucleotides align to TRBD1. V was pared by 4 bases and J by 7 bases, with 9 bases of the junction left unmatched. Germline CDR1 SGHRS, CDR2 YFSETQ. The CDR3 totals 16 residues.

The chain uses TRBV4-3 and TRBJ2-3, with 8 bases fitting TRBD2. V was clipped by 0 bases and J by 4 bases; unmatched bases: 9. Germline CDR1 reads LGHNA; CDR2 reads YSLEER. This CDR3 contains 17 residues. The CDR3 here is CASSQERSSGGPDTQYF. In nucleotides, the CDR3 is TGCGCCAGCAGCCAAGAACGGTCCAGCGGGGGACCAGATACGCAGTATTTT.

This clonotype was observed a few times. For the CDR3, the DNA is TGTGCCAGCAGAGGGGAAGGGCTTGGAAACACCATATATTTT. This translates into CASRGEGLGNTIYF. The V call is TRBV6-1, the J call TRBJ1-3; the D gene is possibly TRBD1 (5 bases). The CDR3 has 14 amino acids. Deletions cut 6 bases from V and 3 bases from J, with 12 bases between. CDR1 and CDR2 (germline): MNHNS, SASEGT.

This clonotype was recorded a few times. The J gene is TRBJ2-1, the V gene TRBV5-1; D gene ambiguous. This CDR3 comprises 16 residues. The V end lost 0 bases, the J end lost 3 bases, and 13 bases lay between the germline ends. Germline V gene sequence: CDR1 SGHRS, CDR2 YFSETQ. CDR3 residues: CASSLAGGVNYNEQFF. For the CDR3, the DNA is TGCGCCAGCAGCTTGGCCGGTGGGGTCAACTACAATGAGCAGTTCTTC. The full variable domain, its missing parts supplied by reference TRBV5-1 and TRBJ2-1, is KAGVTQTPRYLIKTRGQQVTLSCSPISGHRSVSWYQQTPGQGLQFLFEYFSETQRNKGNFPGRFSGRQFSNSRSEMNVSTLELGDSALYLCASSLAGGVNYNEQFFGPGTRLTVL.

V usage is TRBV24-1 and J usage is TRBJ2-3; the D is unclear. This CDR3 region has 15 residues. Germline V CDR1 and CDR2: KGHDR, SFDVKD. Trimming pared 1 base from V and 1 base from J, leaving 8 bases between. Here the CDR3 DNA reads TGTGCCACCAGTGATTTTCAACGGGGCACAGATACGCAGTATTTT. Translating it yields CATSDFQRGTDTQYF.

This clonotype was seen at least ten times. The V and J genes are TRBV20-1 and TRBJ2-5; 8 nucleotides agree with TRBD2. CDR1 and CDR2 from the germline V gene are DFQATT and SNEGSKA (reference sequence). This CDR3 is 12 amino acids long. The V and J ends lost 6 bases and 8 bases, in that order; junction bases with no gene match: 8. CDR3 DNA: TGCAGTGCCCTTGGACTAGCCGGAACCCAGTACTTC. Translated, it gives CSALGLAGTQYF.

The genes are TRBV20-1 and TRBJ2-4; D possibly corresponds to TRBD1 (6 bases). CDR1 DFQATT and CDR2 SNEGSKA come from the germline V gene (reference sequence). CDR3 length: 13 amino acids. V lost 8 bases and J lost 3, with 14 bases in between. The CDR3 protein is CSRTALGKNIQYF. CDR3 DNA sequence: TGCAGTAGGACAGCCTTAGGCAAAAACATTCAGTACTTC.

This clonotype came up a few times. This chain uses TRBV5-1 with TRBJ2-5, with 12 bases identical to TRBD2. CDR3 size: 16 residues. V lost 3 bases, J lost 0 bases, and 3 bases stayed unmatched. CDR1 SGHRS and CDR2 YFSETQ come from the germline V gene. The CDR3 DNA sequence: TGCGCCAGCAGCTCAGGACTAGCGGGATACCAAGAGACCCAGTACTTC. This sequence encodes CASSSGLAGYQETQYF.

This clonotype was counted between two and nine times. V is TRBV7-9 and J is TRBJ2-2; D is ambiguous. CDR1 and CDR2 (germline): SEHNR, FQNEAQ (reference sequence). The ends were cut back, 8 bases at V and 5 bases at J, with 12 bases in the middle. This CDR3 is built from 13 residues. CDR3 coding DNA: TGTGCCAGCGGCGACATTAGGACCGGGGAGCTGTTTTTT. Its protein product is CASGDIRTGELFF.

In its sample, this clonotype was seen many times. V is TRBV4-3 and J is TRBJ2-1; no definite D call. Deletions cut 1 base from V and 7 bases from J, with 11 bases between. Germline V gene lookup returns CDR1 LGHNA and CDR2 YSLEER. The length of the CDR3 is 14 residues. CDR3 coding DNA: TGCGCCAGCAGCCAAGTAGGCCTGCCTAATGAGCAGTTCTTC. It specifies CASSQVGLPNEQFF.

This clonotype was detected ten times or more. The chain links TRBV6-1 to TRBJ2-1; 10 nucleotides align to TRBD2. J was trimmed by 8 bases and V by 6 bases; bases with no gene match: 7. CDR3 length: 14 residues. The germline gives CDR1 MNHNS, CDR2 SASEGT. DNA for the CDR3: TGTGCCAGCAGACCGGGACTAGCGAACGATGAGCAGTTCTTC. It codes for CASRPGLANDEQFF.

This clonotype appeared a few times. The genes are TRBV20-1 and TRBJ2-4; tentative D call: TRBD1 (6 bases). This CDR3 has 14 amino acids. Trimming took 4 bases from V and 0 from J, leaving 10 bases between them. CDR1 DFQATT and CDR2 SNEGSKA come from the germline V gene (reference sequence). CDR3 nucleotides: TGCAGTGCTATACAGGGAACAGCCAAAAACATTCAGTACTTC. As protein: CSAIQGTAKNIQYF.

The rearrangement uses TRBV4-3 and TRBJ2-1; D remains unclear. V was cut by 1 base and J by 3 bases, with 7 bases left in between. CDR1 is LGHNA and CDR2 is YSLEER in the germline V gene. The CDR3 is 14 amino acids. CDR3 loop: CASSQGQLYNEQFF. CDR3 nucleotide sequence: TGCGCCAGCAGCCAAGGCCAGCTCTACAATGAGCAGTTCTTC.

This chain uses TRBV5-1 with TRBJ2-7, with TRBD1 matching 12 bases. The CDR3 runs 15 residues. Germline assignment: CDR1 SGHRS and CDR2 YFSETQ. Trimming at V came to 4 bases and at J to 6 bases, leaving 8 bases not matched to a gene. The CDR3 loop is CASSVTGTGGREQYF. The DNA for the CDR3 is TGCGCCAGCAGCGTTACCGGGACAGGGGGCCGCGAGCAGTACTTC.

This clonotype was seen a handful of times. The V gene is TRBV29-1, the J gene TRBJ2-3; TRBD2 agrees at 11 bases. J lost 9 bases, V lost 7 bases, and 6 bases had no gene match. The CDR3 length is 12 residues. Germline V lookup: CDR1 SQVTM, CDR2 ANQGSEA. The CDR3 region is CSAARLAGTQYF. CDR3 nucleotide sequence: TGCAGCGCCGCGAGACTAGCGGGGACGCAGTATTTT.

V is TRBV7-9 and J is TRBJ2-5; D is undetermined. The CDR3 contains 15 residues. Trimming removed 5 bases from V and 2 bases from J, with 15 bases in between. Germline V gene lookup returns CDR1 SEHNR and CDR2 FQNEAQ (reference sequence). CDR3 sequence reads: CASSQRLEGQETQYF. The CDR3 region has the DNA TGTGCCAGCAGCCAACGACTGGAAGGTCAAGAGACCCAGTACTTC.

This clonotype was seen ten or more times. CDR3 nucleotides: TGTGCCAGCAGCGTAGAGGGAAGGGAGCTGTTTTTT. This codes for CASSVEGRELFF. The chain joins TRBV9 to TRBJ2-2; D gene uncertain. Trimming took 0 bases from V and 9 from J, leaving 6 bases between them. Germline loops: CDR1 SGDLS, CDR2 YYNGEE. The CDR3 totals 12 residues.

This clonotype was recorded many times. The chain employs TRBV10-3 and TRBJ1-6, with 7 positions matching TRBD1. Per germline, CDR1 ENHRY and CDR2 SYGVKD. This CDR3 region has 16 residues. V was clipped by 6 bases and J by 5 bases; unmatched bases: 10. This CDR3 reads CAISRTGVNNNSPLHF. CDR3 nucleotides: TGTGCCATCAGCCGGACAGGTGTCAATAATAATTCACCCCTCCACTTT.